A single sample is the source of the 3 T cell receptor beta chains below, sequenced in a study of T cell responses to AZD1222 COVID-19 vaccine. Using immunoSEQ multiplex PCR, the repertoire was profiled, and TCRdb retains in-frame clones only, with some absent. The sample lists roughly 53,000 clones, approximately 84% occurring once. The sample in question was peripheral blood, obtained on day 0 of AZD1222 vaccination. All receptors derive from an adult in good health.

The J gene is TRBJ2-2, the V gene TRBV25-1, with unresolved D. CDR3 size: 11 residues. Trimming left V 8 bases short and J 7 bases short, with 8 bases between. The germline gives CDR1 MGHDK, CDR2 SYGVNS. CDR3 loop: CASGVNGELFF. The CDR3 DNA reads TGTGCCAGCGGGGTTAACGGGGAGCTGTTTTTT.

This clone came up a few times. J is TRBJ2-7 and V is TRBV5-6; possibly TRBD1 or TRBD2 for D (5 bases each). In germline, CDR1 is SGHDT, CDR2 YYEEEE. The CDR3 consists of 17 residues. V lost 0 bases to trimming and J lost 4 bases, with 20 bases between them. The CDR3 sequence: CASSLAFSGTPEYEQYF. DNA for the CDR3: TGTGCCAGCAGCTTGGCCTTCTCAGGGACCCCTGAGTACGAGCAGTACTTC.

In its sample, this clone was seen a few times. The J gene is TRBJ2-1, the V gene TRBV19; TRBD1 or TRBD2 may be the D gene (5 bases each). Between the trimmed V and J ends, which lost 6 bases and 9 bases, there was a span of 21 bases. The germline gives CDR1 LNHDA, CDR2 SQIVND (reference sequence). This CDR3 region has 15 residues. This chain's CDR3 is CASSNTGPRDGEQFF. CDR3 nucleotides: TGTGCCAGTAGCAATACGGGACCTAGAGATGGTGAGCAGTTCTTC.